Below, 26 T cell receptor beta chains from the same sample are listed, as sequenced in a study of Graves' ophthalmopathy and Graves' hyperthyroidism. The authors amplified TCR beta CDR3 regions from RNA transcripts. RT-PCR was first run with HTBI primers, then multiplex PCR in a second round. MiXCR, applied by TCRdb to the multiplex PCR reads, yields one record per CDR3 protein. Of hundreds of thousands of distinct CDR3 sequences in the sample, approximately 21% were seen once. The material sequenced was peripheral blood. The receptor source for this set is a woman between 18 and 29 years old with stable Graves' hyperthyroidism. Some clones in this sample may be carry-over from other donors' samples.

This chain connects TRBV2 to TRBJ2-4, with 10 nucleotides matching TRBD1. Trimming cost V 8 bases and J 3 bases; bases outside gene matches: 4. The CDR3 covers 14 residues. CDR1 is SNHLY, CDR2 FYNNEI, per germline. CDR3 protein: CASLGTGVKNIQYF. CDR3 in DNA: TGTGCCAGCCTGGGGACAGGGGTCAAAAACATTCAGTACTTC. The full variable domain, in which reference TRBV2 and TRBJ2-4 provide the parts outside the CDR3, is EPEVTQTPSHQVTQMGQEVILRCVPISNHLYFYWYRQILGQKVEFLVSFYNNEISEKSEIFDDQFSVERPDGSNFTLKIRSTKLEDSAMYFCASLGTGVKNIQYFGAGTRLSVL.

This clonotype was detected ten times or more. CDR3 sequence: CASSRPTGIGSPLHF. CDR3 sequence (DNA): TGTGCCAGTAGCCGACCAACAGGGATCGGTTCACCCCTCCACTTT. The gene calls are TRBV19 and TRBJ1-6, with D possibly matching TRBD1 (6 bases). Trimming cost V 6 bases and J 9 bases, with 18 bases left between them. Germline values: CDR1 LNHDA, CDR2 SQIVND (reference sequence). There are 15 residues in the CDR3. The full variable domain, with the rest looked up from reference TRBV19 and TRBJ1-6, is DGGITQSPKYLFRKEGQNVTLSCEQNLNHDAMYWYRQDPGQGLRLIYYSQIVNDFQKGDIAEGYSVSREKKESFPLTVTSAQKNPTAFYLCASSRPTGIGSPLHFGNGTRLTVT.

This sequence joins TRBV6-2 or TRBV6-3 and TRBJ2-7; no reliable D call. The CDR3 runs 14 residues. The germline gives CDR1 MNHEY, CDR2 SVGEGT. V shed 5 bases and J shed 4 bases, with 15 bases lying between them. The CDR3 spells CASSKFPRWYEQYF. As DNA, the CDR3 is TGTGCCAGCAGTAAATTTCCCCGTTGGTACGAGCAGTACTTC.

This rearrangement joins TRBV19 to TRBJ2-2; a weak D match, TRBD1 (6 bases). The CDR3 runs to 18 residues. The V gene's germline CDR1 is LNHDA and CDR2 SQIVND (reference sequence). V was shortened by 1 base and J by 0 bases, with 15 bases between the two germline ends. In DNA form, the CDR3 reads TGTGCCAGTAGTATAGTTGCGCTACAGGGAGCGAACACCGGGGAGCTGTTTTTT. Encoded protein: CASSIVALQGANTGELFF. Full variable domain (remainder filled in from reference TRBV19 and TRBJ2-2): DGGITQSPKYLFRKEGQNVTLSCEQNLNHDAMYWYRQDPGQGLRLIYYSQIVNDFQKGDIAEGYSVSREKKESFPLTVTSAQKNPTAFYLCASSIVALQGANTGELFFGEGSRLTVL.

The chain joins TRBV11-3 to TRBJ2-5; TRBD1 matches at 7 bases. Unmatched junction bases numbered 2, after V lost 3 bases and J lost 7 bases. There are 12 residues in the CDR3. Germline V gene data show CDR1 as SGHNT and CDR2 as YENEEA. The CDR3 bases are TGTGCCAGCAGCTTCCCAGGGGGGACCCAGTACTTC. Its protein is CASSFPGGTQYF. Combining the CDR3 with reference TRBV11-3 and TRBJ2-5 gives the whole variable domain EAGVVQSPRYKIIEKKQPVAFWCNPISGHNTLYWYLQNLGQGPELLIRYENEEAVDDSQLPKDRFSAERLKGVDSTLKIQPAELGDSAVYLCASSFPGGTQYFGPGTRLLVL.

Many counts were recorded for this clonotype. The CDR3: CASSYSHGQKAEAFF. DNA of the CDR3: TGTGCCAGCAGTTACTCCCACGGACAGAAGGCTGAAGCTTTCTTT. The chain combines TRBV6-5 with TRBJ1-1; a possible D gene is TRBD1 (6 bases). The CDR3 loop spans 15 amino acids. Trimming stripped 0 bases from V and 6 bases from J, with 14 bases between. Per the germline V gene, CDR1 is MNHEY and CDR2 is SVGAGI.

This clonotype was counted between two and nine times. The CDR3 reads CASSLRAGVTEAFF. In nucleotides, the CDR3 is TGTGCCAGCAGTTTACGGGCGGGGGTCACTGAAGCTTTCTTT. V is TRBV27 and J is TRBJ1-1, with TRBD1 as a possible D gene (5 bases). The V and J ends lost 2 bases and 4 bases respectively, with 11 bases between them. The length of the CDR3 is 14 residues. Germline assignment: CDR1 MNHEY and CDR2 SMNVEV (reference sequence).

The chain combines TRBV6-1 with TRBJ1-1, with a tentative D call TRBD1 (5 bases). Germline V gene lookup returns CDR1 MNHNS and CDR2 SASEGT. This CDR3 is built from 17 residues. Trimming left V 7 bases short and J 5 bases short, with 26 bases between. DNA for the CDR3: TGTGCCAGCATGCCTTTATCCTTAACAGGCCGGGGAACTGAAGCTTTCTTT. Its protein product is CASMPLSLTGRGTEAFF.

The rearrangement joins TRBV11-2 to TRBJ1-1; 8 nucleotides line up with TRBD1. V gave up 6 bases and J gave up 5 bases; unmatched junction bases: 20. The CDR3 has 18 amino acids. Germline CDR1 is SGHAT and CDR2 is FQNNGV. In DNA form, the CDR3 reads TGTGCCAGCAGTTACATACTCAGGGGGCAAGGGCAGAGGACTGAAGCTTTCTTT. Translating gives CASSYILRGQGQRTEAFF. Together with reference TRBV11-2 and TRBJ1-1, the CDR3 gives the full variable domain: EAGVAQSPRYKIIEKRQSVAFWCNPISGHATLYWYQQILGQGPKLLIQFQNNGVVDDSQLPKDRFSAERLKGVDSTLKIQPAKLEDSAVYLCASSYILRGQGQRTEAFFGQGTRLTVV.

In its sample, this clonotype was seen many times. The chain uses TRBV6-1 and TRBJ2-7; perhaps TRBD2 as D (6 bases). The V end was cut by 6 bases, the J end by 3 bases, with 18 bases between. The CDR3 is 15 amino acids. Per the germline V gene, CDR1 is MNHNS and CDR2 is SASEGT. As DNA, the CDR3 is TGTGCCAGCAGGCGGGACTCCGACACAGGCTACGAGCAGTACTTC. Translated, it gives CASRRDSDTGYEQYF.

The chain carries TRBV5-1 and TRBJ1-1; D is possibly TRBD1 (5 bases). The CDR3 length is 16 residues. Trimming removed 4 bases at V and 0 bases at J, with 16 bases between. Germline CDR1 and CDR2: SGHRS and YFSETQ. The CDR3 bases are TGCGCCAGCAGCCCCATTTCCGGGACCGTGAACACTGAAGCTTTCTTT. It is translated as CASSPISGTVNTEAFF. The full variable domain, rest sourced from reference TRBV5-1 and TRBJ1-1, is KAGVTQTPRYLIKTRGQQVTLSCSPISGHRSVSWYQQTPGQGLQFLFEYFSETQRNKGNFPGRFSGRQFSNSRSEMNVSTLELGDSALYLCASSPISGTVNTEAFFGQGTRLTVV.

The rearrangement uses TRBV20-1 and TRBJ1-6; TRBD1 might be the D (5 bases). CDR3 length: 15 amino acids. Between the trimmed V and J ends, which lost 5 bases and 6 bases, there was a span of 17 bases. Germline V lookup: CDR1 DFQATT, CDR2 SNEGSKA (reference sequence). CDR3 in amino acids: CSASLRAGGNSPLHF. The CDR3 bases are TGCAGTGCTTCCTTGAGGGCGGGGGGTAATTCACCCCTCCACTTT.

This clonotype was seen at least ten times. CDR3 protein: CASSRDRGQATGELFF. CDR3 sequence (DNA): TGCGCCAGCAGCAGAGACAGGGGGCAGGCTACCGGGGAGCTGTTTTTT. This sequence joins TRBV5-1 and TRBJ2-2, with TRBD1 matching 10 bases. The CDR3 loop spans 16 amino acids. Germline values: CDR1 SGHRS, CDR2 YFSETQ. V lost 4 bases, J lost 5 bases, and 8 bases stayed unmatched.

The J gene is TRBJ1-3, the V gene TRBV28, with D possibly TRBD1 on 5 matching bases. Germline lookup yields CDR1 MDHEN and CDR2 SYDVKM. CDR3 length: 18 residues. Trimming shortened V by 1 base and J by 0 bases, and 16 bases separated the two germline ends. The CDR3 sequence: CASSLSGTTSFSGNTIYF. The CDR3 nucleotides read TGTGCCAGCAGTTTATCCGGGACTACCTCTTTCTCTGGAAACACCATATATTTT.

This clonotype was recorded at least ten times. CDR3 nucleotide sequence: TGTGCCAGCAGCTCAGGTCAGACGAGCTATGGCTACACCTTC. Its protein product is CASSSGQTSYGYTF. V is TRBV7-2 and J is TRBJ1-2; D remains unclear. Germline CDR1 is SGHTA and CDR2 is FQGNSA. The CDR3 runs 14 residues. V lost 4 bases and J 4 bases, leaving 13 bases between the germline ends.

This clonotype was observed at least ten times. The chain combines TRBV9 with TRBJ1-6; TRBD1 is a possible D gene (5 bases). This CDR3 has 18 amino acids. The V and J ends lost 0 bases and 7 bases respectively, with 20 bases between them. Per germline, CDR1 SGDLS and CDR2 YYNGEE. In DNA, the CDR3 is TGTGCCAGCAGCGTAGAAAGTGGGCATGGGGCAATCAATTCACCCCTCCACTTT. Its protein product is CASSVESGHGAINSPLHF.

This clonotype was recorded many times. The gene calls are TRBV20-1 and TRBJ1-6; D is undetermined. Per germline, CDR1 DFQATT and CDR2 SNEGSKA (reference sequence). Trimming left V 5 bases short and J 5 bases short, with 13 bases between. The CDR3 runs 14 residues. In DNA form, the CDR3 reads TGCAGTGCTTCTCGGAGTTCGGATAATTCACCCCTCCACTTT. Protein: CSASRSSDNSPLHF.

Comment on this clonotype: A much larger clonotype is one base distant, so this may be a read error. This sequence joins TRBV24-1 and TRBJ1-2; tentative D call: TRBD1 (5 bases). The CDR3 is 14 amino acids. CDR1 and CDR2 (germline): KGHDR, SFDVKD. The CDR3 bases are TGTGCCACCAGTGATTACCGGGGCGGCTATGGCTACAGCTTC. Residues: CATSDYRGGYGYSF.

This rearrangement joins TRBV15 to TRBJ1-5, with a possible D match to TRBD1 (5 bases). This CDR3 region has 18 residues. The V gene's germline CDR1 is LNHNV and CDR2 YYDKDF (reference sequence). The V end was cut by 5 bases, the J end by 6 bases, with 26 bases between. CDR3 sequence (DNA): TGTGCCACCAGCGGGTTGACCTCCGGGACCGGGAGGGGTCAGCCCCAGCATTTT. This codes for CATSGLTSGTGRGQPQHF. Complete variable domain (other parts from reference TRBV15 and TRBJ1-5): DAMVIQNPRYQVTQFGKPVTLSCSQTLNHNVMYWYQQKSSQAPKLLFHYYDKDFNNEADTPDNFQSRRPNTSFCFLDIRSPGLGDTAMYLCATSGLTSGTGRGQPQHFGDGTRLSIL.

The sample holds many counts of this clonotype. V is TRBV6-1 and J is TRBJ1-3; D not certain. Trimming left V 0 bases short and J 0 bases short, with 6 bases between. The CDR3 has 15 amino acids. The V gene's germline CDR1 is MNHNS and CDR2 SASEGT. The CDR3 sequence is CASSEALSSGNTIYF. For the CDR3, the DNA is TGTGCCAGCAGTGAAGCCCTTAGCTCTGGAAACACCATATATTTT.

This chain joins TRBV3-1 and TRBJ1-2; D call uncertain. Trimming shortened V by 3 bases and J by 2 bases, and 10 bases separated the two germline ends. In germline, CDR1 is LGHDT, CDR2 YNNKEL (reference sequence). The CDR3 covers 14 residues. The chain's CDR3 is CASSQSGPNYGYTF. The CDR3 coding sequence is TGTGCCAGCAGCCAGTCCGGTCCCAACTATGGCTACACCTTC.

This clonotype occurred many times. This chain joins TRBV7-2 and TRBJ2-5, with D unresolved. Trimming stripped 3 bases from V and 5 bases from J, with 10 bases between. The germline gives CDR1 SGHTA, CDR2 FQGNSA. The length of the CDR3 is 13 residues. The CDR3 protein is CASSFGPGETQYF. The CDR3 region has the DNA TGTGCCAGCAGCTTCGGCCCTGGGGAGACCCAGTACTTC.

V is TRBV3-1 and J is TRBJ2-4, with D tentatively TRBD2 (5 bases). The germline gives CDR1 LGHDT, CDR2 YNNKEL (reference sequence). Trimming removed 0 bases from V and 6 bases from J, with 12 bases in between. The CDR3 extends over 15 amino acids. The CDR3 protein is CASSQDRGPGNIQYF. The DNA for the CDR3 is TGTGCCAGCAGCCAAGACCGAGGGCCGGGAAACATTCAGTACTTC.

This clonotype has ten or more counts. The gene calls are TRBV12-3 or TRBV12-4 and TRBJ1-3, with 8 bases identical to TRBD1. The CDR3 has 13 residues. The junction had 6 bases not matched to a gene; V was cut back by 6 bases and J by 8 bases. The CDR3: CASSRTGGHTIYF. Here the CDR3 DNA reads TGTGCCAGCAGCAGAACAGGGGGACACACCATATATTTT.

This clonotype was observed many times. This CDR3 reads CASSPLAGAGPGELFF. CDR3 DNA: TGTGCCAGCAGCCCACTAGCGGGAGCGGGTCCCGGGGAGCTGTTTTTT. The V gene is TRBV7-8, the J gene TRBJ2-2; 11 nucleotides align to TRBD2. Germline CDR1 SGHVS, CDR2 FQNEAQ. V was pared by 5 bases and J by 6 bases, with 8 bases of the junction left unmatched. The CDR3 has 16 residues.

The chain uses TRBV4-2 and TRBJ1-5; a weak D match, TRBD1 (5 bases). Between the trimmed V and J ends, which lost 0 bases and 5 bases, there was a span of 11 bases. Germline loops: CDR1 LGHNA, CDR2 YNFKEQ. This CDR3 is built from 15 residues. Here the CDR3 reads CASSQERSGYQPQHF. The CDR3 nucleotides read TGTGCCAGCAGCCAAGAACGGTCAGGGTATCAGCCCCAGCATTTT.